These 29 T cell receptor beta chains share one sample of origin, sequenced in a study of identifying expanded T cells in peripheral blood. Here immunoSEQ multiplex PCR was the method, and the copy in TCRdb shows in-frame clones only, minus some. The sample records 70,000 to 95,000 clones, around nine tenths being singletons. Input material: blood. The receptor set was obtained from a person between 18 and 75 years old in good health.

The V call is TRBV7-9, the J call TRBJ1-2; 9 bases align to TRBD1. V lost 2 bases, J lost 3 bases, and 7 bases stayed unmatched. Per the germline V gene, CDR1 is SEHNR and CDR2 is FQNEAQ (reference sequence). The CDR3 has 16 amino acids. The CDR3 bases are TGTGCCAGCAGCTTAATAGTGGGACAGGGATACTATGGCTACACCTTC. Translation gives CASSLIVGQGYYGYTF. Using reference TRBV7-9 and TRBJ1-2 for the parts outside the CDR3, the full variable domain is DTGVSQNPRHKITKRGQNVTFRCDPISEHNRLYWYRQTLGQGPEFLTYFQNEAQLEKSRLLSDRFSAERPKGSFSTLEIQRTEQGDSAMYLCASSLIVGQGYYGYTFGSGTRLTVV.

The chain couples TRBV7-2 to TRBJ2-3; 7 bases match TRBD1. The J segment lost 2 bases and the V segment lost 4 bases, leaving 9 bases of the junction unmatched. From germline, CDR1 is SGHTA and CDR2 FQGNSA. The CDR3 contains 16 residues. CDR3 nucleotide sequence: TGTGCCAGCAGCTCCCCTGACAGGGATCCCACAGATACGCAGTATTTT. It specifies CASSSPDRDPTDTQYF.

V gene TRBV9 combines with J gene TRBJ1-3; no clear D gene. Germline V gene sequence: CDR1 SGDLS, CDR2 YYNGEE. The V end was cut by 0 bases, the J end by 6 bases, with 7 bases between. The CDR3 consists of 13 residues. The CDR3 DNA follows: TGTGCCAGCAGCGTAGGTAACGAAAACACCATATATTTT. Amino acids: CASSVGNENTIYF.

This clone appeared a few times. The chain uses TRBV30 and TRBJ1-2; D is undetermined. The V end lost 1 base, the J end lost 1 base, and 7 bases lay between the germline ends. Germline values: CDR1 GTSNPN, CDR2 SVGIG (reference sequence). This CDR3 is built from 13 residues. The CDR3 sequence is CAWSAHSNYGYTF. CDR3 DNA sequence: TGTGCCTGGAGTGCCCACAGTAACTATGGCTACACCTTC. Based on the CDR3 plus reference TRBV30 and TRBJ1-2, the full variable domain is SQTIHQWPATLVQPVGSPLSLECTVEGTSNPNLYWYRQAAGRGLQLLFYSVGIGQISSEVPQNLSASRPQDRQFILSSKKLLLSDSGFYLCAWSAHSNYGYTFGSGTRLTVV.

The rearrangement uses TRBV7-9 and TRBJ2-7; TRBD1 matches at 8 bases. Trimming at V came to 5 bases and at J to 7 bases, leaving 10 bases not matched to a gene. This CDR3 is 14 amino acids long. Germline CDR1 reads SEHNR; CDR2 reads FQNEAQ (reference sequence). CDR3 DNA sequence: TGTGCCAGCAGCCGAGGGGCAGGGGGCTATGAGCAGTACTTC. It specifies CASSRGAGGYEQYF.

The gene calls are TRBV28 and TRBJ2-1; D gene ambiguous. In germline, CDR1 is MDHEN, CDR2 SYDVKM. The germline V and J ends were trimmed by 4 bases and 5 bases, with 6 bases remaining between them. This CDR3 is 12 amino acids long. The CDR3, as DNA: TGTGCCAGCAGTTCCCGCCACAATGAGCAGTTCTTC. Amino acids: CASSSRHNEQFF.

V gene TRBV7-9 combines with J gene TRBJ2-7; maybe TRBD1 (6 bases). V was cut by 5 bases and J by 1 base, with 9 bases left in between. Germline-derived CDR1 and CDR2 are SEHNR and FQNEAQ (reference sequence). This CDR3 has 13 amino acids. CDR3 bases: TGTGCCAGCAGCGTACAGGGTTCCTACGAGCAGTACTTC. Translated: CASSVQGSYEQYF.

V and J are TRBV10-2 and TRBJ1-1, with unresolved D. The CDR3 is made up of 13 amino acids. Germline assignment: CDR1 WSHSY and CDR2 SAAADI. Trimming took off 6 bases at V and 0 bases at J, with 8 bases between the two ends. The CDR3 sequence: CASRDVMNTEAFF. DNA of the CDR3: TGCGCCAGCAGGGACGTAATGAACACTGAAGCTTTCTTT.

CDR3 nucleotide sequence: TGTGCCAGCAGCCCGGACAGGGGAAGCGGCTACACCTTC. Its translation is CASSPDRGSGYTF. The rearrangement links TRBV5-4 to TRBJ1-2; 9 bases are a match to TRBD1. J was trimmed by 8 bases and V by 4 bases; bases with no gene match: 6. There are 13 residues in the CDR3. CDR1 is SGHNT and CDR2 is YYREEE in the germline V gene (reference sequence).

J is TRBJ1-2 and V is TRBV10-3, with 7 bases that match TRBD1. The CDR3 extends over 14 amino acids. Per the germline V gene, CDR1 is ENHRY and CDR2 is SYGVKD. Losses at the gene ends were 11 bases for V and 3 bases for J; bases not matched to a gene: 12. CDR3 amino acids: CASSSGGNHYGYTF. In nucleotides, the CDR3 is TGTGCCTCCTCATCAGGGGGAAATCACTATGGCTACACCTTC.

The genes are TRBV30 and TRBJ2-2, with 7 bases identical to TRBD2. Trimming took 2 bases from V and 4 from J; bases not matched to a gene: 7. Looked up from germline, CDR1 is GTSNPN and CDR2 is SVGIG (reference sequence). The CDR3 sequence is 15 residues long. CDR3: CAWSRGLAVTGELFF. The DNA of the CDR3 is TGTGCCTGGAGTAGAGGGCTAGCGGTCACCGGGGAGCTGTTTTTT.

The V and J genes are TRBV28 and TRBJ2-2; D is uncertain. Trimming pared 6 bases from V and 6 bases from J, leaving 14 bases between. There are 14 residues in the CDR3. In germline, CDR1 is MDHEN, CDR2 SYDVKM. The CDR3 here is CASSPVFGSGELFF. CDR3 coding DNA: TGTGCCAGCAGCCCCGTATTTGGGTCCGGGGAGCTGTTTTTT.

This chain links TRBV5-1 with TRBJ2-2, with TRBD1 as a possible D gene (6 bases). V was trimmed by 8 bases and J by 1 base, leaving 12 bases between them. CDR1 SGHRS and CDR2 YFSETQ come from the germline V gene. The CDR3 spans 14 residues. CDR3 amino acids: CASVGQMNTGELFF. The CDR3 region has the DNA TGCGCCAGTGTCGGACAGATGAACACCGGGGAGCTGTTTTTT. The full variable domain, completed using reference TRBV5-1 and TRBJ2-2, is KAGVTQTPRYLIKTRGQQVTLSCSPISGHRSVSWYQQTPGQGLQFLFEYFSETQRNKGNFPGRFSGRQFSNSRSEMNVSTLELGDSALYLCASVGQMNTGELFFGEGSRLTVL.

This clone was seen more than once but under ten times. The chain links TRBV6-4 to TRBJ2-2; D uncertain. Germline values: CDR1 MRHNA, CDR2 SNTAGT. There are 13 residues in the CDR3. Deletions cut 3 bases from V and 1 base from J, with 3 bases between. CDR3 nucleotide sequence: TGTGCCAGCAGTGAAGGGAACACCGGGGAGCTGTTTTTT. Translating gives CASSEGNTGELFF.

V gene TRBV6-5 combines with J gene TRBJ1-2; TRBD1 aligns across 7 bases. CDR3 size: 15 residues. CDR1 and CDR2 from the germline V gene are MNHEY and SVGAGI. V was pared by 6 bases and J by 2 bases, with 9 bases of the junction left unmatched. The CDR3, as DNA: TGTGCCAGCAGCCGAGGACAGGTCGGAAACTATGGCTACACCTTC. As protein: CASSRGQVGNYGYTF.

The chain's CDR3 is CAWSVPDTYTEAFF. CDR3 nucleotide sequence: TGTGCCTGGAGTGTACCGGACACTTACACTGAAGCTTTCTTT. V and J are TRBV30 and TRBJ1-1; a weak D match, TRBD1 (5 bases). The germline CDR1 and CDR2 sequences are GTSNPN and SVGIG (reference sequence). Trimming shortened V by 0 bases and J by 3 bases, and 11 bases separated the two germline ends. This CDR3 contains 14 residues.

V and J are TRBV27 and TRBJ2-7, with 7 bases fitting TRBD1. Unmatched junction bases numbered 14, after V lost 6 bases and J lost 3 bases. Germline CDR1 MNHEY, CDR2 SMNVEV (reference sequence). The CDR3 sequence is 16 residues long. For the CDR3, the DNA is TGTGCCAGCAGACTAAACACCCGGGACAGATACTACGAGCAGTACTTC. This translates into CASRLNTRDRYYEQYF.

Concerning this clone itself: In the same sample, other DNA sequences code for this CDR3. The chain carries TRBV15 and TRBJ1-1, with no clear D. The V gene lost 1 base and the J gene lost 0 bases, with 9 bases spanning the gap. Germline CDR1 and CDR2: LNHNV and YYDKDF (reference sequence). There are 15 residues in the CDR3. For the CDR3, the DNA is TGTGCCACCAGCAGAGGTACAGTCGTGAACACTGAAGCTTTCTTT. This codes for CATSRGTVVNTEAFF.

V is TRBV28 and J is TRBJ2-1; 13 nucleotides align to TRBD2. CDR3 length: 16 amino acids. V shed 5 bases and J 5 bases; nucleotides not matched to a gene: 6. CDR1 and CDR2 from the germline V gene are MDHEN and SYDVKM. CDR3 loop: CASSDLGLAGDNEQFF. The CDR3 DNA sequence: TGTGCCAGCAGTGACCTCGGACTAGCGGGAGACAATGAGCAGTTCTTC.

The rearrangement links TRBV11-2 to TRBJ2-3; the D is unclear. The germline V gene has CDR1 SGHAT and CDR2 FQNNGV. There are 14 residues in the CDR3. Between the trimmed V and J ends, which lost 2 bases and 0 bases, there was a span of 6 bases. The CDR3 DNA sequence: TGTGCCAGCAGCTTACAGGACAGCACAGATACGCAGTATTTT. Translating gives CASSLQDSTDTQYF. The full variable domain, in which reference TRBV11-2 and TRBJ2-3 provide the parts outside the CDR3, is EAGVAQSPRYKIIEKRQSVAFWCNPISGHATLYWYQQILGQGPKLLIQFQNNGVVDDSQLPKDRFSAERLKGVDSTLKIQPAKLEDSAVYLCASSLQDSTDTQYFGPGTRLTVL.

This chain uses TRBV6-1 with TRBJ2-2; the D gene is possibly TRBD2 (6 bases). Per germline, CDR1 MNHNS and CDR2 SASEGT. The CDR3 totals 15 residues. Trimming removed 0 bases at V and 1 base at J, with 6 bases between. This chain's CDR3 is CASSEASGNTGELFF. The CDR3 DNA follows: TGTGCCAGCAGTGAAGCTAGCGGGAACACCGGGGAGCTGTTTTTT.

V and J are TRBV6-6 and TRBJ2-7, with D possibly TRBD1 on 6 matching bases. The germline V and J ends were trimmed by 7 bases and 1 base, with 11 bases remaining between them. The CDR3 runs 13 residues. Germline-derived CDR1 and CDR2 are MNHNY and SVGAGI (reference sequence). The CDR3 region is CASKGQPSYEQYF. The CDR3 nucleotides are TGTGCCAGCAAGGGACAACCTTCCTACGAGCAGTACTTC.

The chain is built from TRBV7-9 and TRBJ2-7, with 9 nucleotides matching TRBD1. CDR1 SEHNR and CDR2 FQNEAQ come from the germline V gene (reference sequence). The CDR3 is 14 amino acids. V trimming: 5 bases; J trimming: 3 bases; junction bases outside the gene matches: 5. Written as DNA, the CDR3 is TGTGCCAGCAGCCCACGGGACAGGGACTACGAGCAGTACTTC. Its protein is CASSPRDRDYEQYF. The variable domain in full, completed from reference TRBV7-9 and TRBJ2-7, reads DTGVSQNPRHKITKRGQNVTFRCDPISEHNRLYWYRQTLGQGPEFLTYFQNEAQLEKSRLLSDRFSAERPKGSFSTLEIQRTEQGDSAMYLCASSPRDRDYEQYFGPGTRLTVT.

This chain joins TRBV4-3 and TRBJ2-2; D is unresolved. The germline V gene has CDR1 LGHNA and CDR2 YSLEER. The V end was cut by 3 bases, the J end by 6 bases, with 11 bases between. The CDR3 consists of 14 residues. In DNA, the CDR3 is TGCGCCAGCAGCCACACAATAAAGGCCGGGGAGCTGTTTTTT. Its translation is CASSHTIKAGELFF.

The chain combines TRBV6-1 with TRBJ1-1; 10 bases align to TRBD1. This CDR3 contains 14 residues. CDR1 MNHNS and CDR2 SASEGT come from the germline V gene. V was pared by 8 bases and J by 7 bases, with 10 bases of the junction left unmatched. The CDR3 is CASLTGGYEDEAFF. Written as DNA, the CDR3 is TGTGCCAGCTTGACAGGGGGCTATGAGGATGAAGCTTTCTTT.

On this clone: Other DNA sequences in the sample encode the same CDR3. This chain links TRBV6-5 with TRBJ1-1; D is ambiguous. CDR3 length equals 11 residues. Between the trimmed V and J ends, which lost 7 bases and 1 base, there was a span of 4 bases. CDR1 and CDR2 (germline): MNHEY, SVGAGI. The CDR3 nucleotides are TGTGCCAGCACGAGGAACACTGAAGCTTTCTTT. It is translated as CASTRNTEAFF.

The V call is TRBV27, the J call TRBJ2-1; 11 bases align to TRBD2. The CDR3 length is 14 residues. CDR1 is MNHEY and CDR2 is SMNVEV in the germline V gene (reference sequence). The V and J ends lost 8 bases and 7 bases, in that order; junction bases with no gene match: 7. CDR3 region: CASLSGGAENEQFF. The CDR3 DNA is TGTGCCAGCCTTAGCGGGGGGGCGGAAAATGAGCAGTTCTTC.

V is TRBV4-1 and J is TRBJ2-7, with a tentative D call TRBD1 (6 bases). The CDR3 is 14 residues long. V lost 2 bases, J lost 3 bases, and 11 bases lay in between. The V gene's germline CDR1 is MGHRA and CDR2 YSYEKL. The CDR3 reads CASSQIAGDYEQYF. In DNA, the CDR3 is TGCGCCAGCAGCCAAATCGCAGGGGACTACGAGCAGTACTTC.

The rearrangement joins TRBV30 to TRBJ2-3; D unclear. Germline lookup yields CDR1 GTSNPN and CDR2 SVGIG (reference sequence). CDR3 length: 12 residues. Trimming took 2 bases from V and 4 from J, leaving 7 bases between them. The CDR3 coding sequence is TGTGCCTGGAGTCCCTTGGCAGATACGCAGTATTTT. It encodes CAWSPLADTQYF.